These 2 T cell receptor beta chains came from one sample sequenced in a study of cytomegalovirus exposure and HLA in healthy donors. PCR was performed using 60 Vbeta and 13 Jbeta primers. TCRdb keeps only in-frame clones here, not all; method: immunoSEQ multiplex PCR. This specimen shows under 200,000 clones; the ten leading clones hold approximately 2%. The material sequenced was PBMCs. The source of these receptors is a man younger than 40 in good health and CMV-seronegative.

The rearrangement joins TRBV5-1 to TRBJ1-4, with D tentatively TRBD1 (5 bases). The CDR3 has 15 amino acids. Germline CDR1 is SGHRS and CDR2 is YFSETQ. V dropped 4 bases and J dropped 5 bases, with 15 bases sitting between them. The CDR3 reads CASSPHTGPNEKLFF. The CDR3 region has the DNA TGCGCCAGCAGCCCCCACACAGGCCCGAATGAAAAACTGTTTTTT.

The chain uses TRBV5-1 and TRBJ2-1, with TRBD1 matching 8 bases. Per the germline V gene, CDR1 is SGHRS and CDR2 is YFSETQ. J lost 6 bases, V lost 2 bases, and 7 bases had no gene match. This CDR3 spans 15 amino acids. Here the CDR3 reads CASSLPGGAGNEQFF. DNA for the CDR3: TGCGCCAGCAGCTTACCAGGGGGCGCCGGCAATGAGCAGTTCTTC.